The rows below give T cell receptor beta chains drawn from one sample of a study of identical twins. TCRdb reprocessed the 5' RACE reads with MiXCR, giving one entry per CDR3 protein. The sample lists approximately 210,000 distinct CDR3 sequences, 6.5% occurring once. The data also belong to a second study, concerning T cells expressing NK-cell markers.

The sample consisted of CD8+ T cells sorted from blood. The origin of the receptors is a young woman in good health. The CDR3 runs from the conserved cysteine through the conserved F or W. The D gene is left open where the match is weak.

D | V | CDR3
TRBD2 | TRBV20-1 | CSARDPGQGLAGANEQFF
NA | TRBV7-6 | CASSRGTQHTDTQYF
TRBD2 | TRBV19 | CASTIRRGGETQYF
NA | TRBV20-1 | CSAEGGASYNEQFF
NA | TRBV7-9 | CASSLARGQKAYEQYF
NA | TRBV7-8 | CASSFRGDSYEQYF
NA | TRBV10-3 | CAISESRISNQPQHF
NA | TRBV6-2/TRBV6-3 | CASKRSGEGETQYF
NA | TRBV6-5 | CASSSLVSYNEQFF
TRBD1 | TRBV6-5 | CASSYGTGVEAFF
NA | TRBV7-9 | CASSLGLRTSTDTQYF
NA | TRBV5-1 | CASSLRTDLEAFF
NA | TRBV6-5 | CASSSQGLSDTQYF
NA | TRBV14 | CASSQDLVYEQYF
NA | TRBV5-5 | CASSLDRTVGFSAYEQYF
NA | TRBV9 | CASSVGGSNTEAFF
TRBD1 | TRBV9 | CASSPPGTGVGEQFF
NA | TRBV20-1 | CSAQDGGRRVTGELFF
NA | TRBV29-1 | CSVLLNTEAFF
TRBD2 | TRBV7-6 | CASGGMYTSGETDTQYF
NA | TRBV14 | CASSQFGPSSYNEQFF
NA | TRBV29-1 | CSVEGIYGYTF
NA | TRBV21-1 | CASSNLPDSSYNEQFF
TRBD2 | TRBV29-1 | CSVLGLAAGVYEQYF
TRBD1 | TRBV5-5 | CASSPTGVRETQYF
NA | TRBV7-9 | CASSSGGYLSEAFF
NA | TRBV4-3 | CASSPTAATGELFF
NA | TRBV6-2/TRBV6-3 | CASSYGVNEQFF
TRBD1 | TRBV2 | CTCSPHHSGTGQEYGYTF
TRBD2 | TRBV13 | CASSPGLAGMNEQFF
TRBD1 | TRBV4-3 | CASSHATGSRETQYF
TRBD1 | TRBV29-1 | CSARQGMNTEAFF
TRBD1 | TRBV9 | CASSSPGQGGGELFF
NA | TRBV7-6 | CASSVTGSDEQYF
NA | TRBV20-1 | CSAEGTGGNQPQHF
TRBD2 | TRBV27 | CASSYIAGDYTGELFF
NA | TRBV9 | CASSFSALNEQFF
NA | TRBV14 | CASSQDIGGYGYTF
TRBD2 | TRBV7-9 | CASSLAGPGTDTQYF
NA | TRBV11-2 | CASTSWDNEQFF
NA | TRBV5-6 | CASRMESWARGEDTQYF